Presented here are 20 T cell receptor beta chains from one specimen sequenced in a study of blood T cell repertoires in COVID-19 (dated by TCRdb to about 2020). Library preparation employed the immunoSEQ multiplex PCR assay. TCRdb took over this immuneACCESS table, retaining in-frame rearrangements with V and J assigned. Such tables are incomplete; in checked studies, under half of the missing clones stem from an unresolved V gene, and the remainder is unexplained. In this sample the table shows about 250,000 clones, under 90% of which occur a single time. Roughly 16% of the sample comes from the top ten. The sequencing sample was made of PBMCs or T cells enriched from blood (not recorded which). The receptor set was obtained from a man between 18 and 35 years old who had recovered from COVID-19.

This clone appeared a few times. This chain uses TRBV10-1 with TRBJ1-1, with a possible D match to TRBD1 (5 bases). V lost 3 bases and J 0 bases, leaving 11 bases between the germline ends. This CDR3 contains 15 residues. Germline CDR1 WNHNN, CDR2 SYGVQD (reference sequence). CDR3 in amino acids: CASSDLAGMNTEAFF. CDR3 DNA sequence: TGCGCCAGCAGTGATTTGGCAGGGATGAACACTGAAGCTTTCTTT.

The chain couples TRBV6-2 or TRBV6-3 to TRBJ1-3; D is ambiguous. This CDR3 region has 14 residues. V was clipped by 2 bases and J by 0 bases, with 5 bases between them. Germline V CDR1 and CDR2: MNHEY, SVGEGT. This CDR3 is CASSYGSSGNTIYF. The CDR3 DNA is TGTGCCAGCAGTTACGGGAGCTCTGGAAACACCATATATTTT.

This clone came up a few times. The chain links TRBV7-9 to TRBJ2-4; a weak D match, TRBD1 (6 bases). V lost 5 bases and J 3 bases, leaving 14 bases between the germline ends. CDR3 length equals 15 residues. Germline CDR1 and CDR2: SEHNR and FQNEAQ (reference sequence). The CDR3 here is CASSAGVLLKNIQYF. DNA of the CDR3: TGTGCCAGCAGCGCAGGGGTCCTACTCAAAAACATTCAGTACTTC.

The chain recombines TRBV19 with TRBJ1-2, with D possibly being TRBD1 (5 bases). The CDR3 has 13 amino acids. Per germline, CDR1 LNHDA and CDR2 SQIVND (reference sequence). Trimming cost V 7 bases and J 8 bases, with 17 bases left between them. CDR3 amino acids: CASTPGTLAGYTF. CDR3 DNA sequence: TGTGCCAGTACCCCCGGGACTCTCGCGGGCTACACCTTC.

This CDR3 reads CASSQTQRNIFYGYTF. CDR3 DNA sequence: TGTGCCAGCAGCCAGACCCAGCGGAACATTTTCTATGGCTACACCTTC. The chain employs TRBV3-1 (or the pseudogene TRBV3-2) and TRBJ1-2; the D is unclear. V lost 3 bases and J 4 bases, leaving 18 bases between the germline ends. In germline, CDR1 is LGHDT, CDR2 YNNKEL (reference sequence). The CDR3 spans 16 residues.

V and J are TRBV5-1 and TRBJ2-3; a possible D gene is TRBD2 (5 bases). This CDR3 spans 16 amino acids. The germline V gene encodes CDR1 SGHRS and CDR2 YFSETQ. V lost 0 bases and J 1 base, leaving 12 bases between the germline ends. The CDR3: CASSLDGLTRTDTQYF. The CDR3, as DNA: TGCGCCAGCAGCTTGGATGGACTTACCCGCACAGATACGCAGTATTTT.

CDR3 DNA: TGTGCCAGTCGGGGGGGCCGGGACAGGGGCTACAATGAGCAGTTCTTC. Its protein product is CASRGGRDRGYNEQFF. V and J are TRBV27 and TRBJ2-1; 10 bases line up with TRBD1. The CDR3 runs 16 residues. J was trimmed by 3 bases and V by 9 bases; bases with no gene match: 11. Germline CDR1 MNHEY, CDR2 SMNVEV (reference sequence).

The count of this clone is one. The chain links TRBV19 to TRBJ1-5; D ambiguous. The CDR3 runs to 15 residues. Germline CDR1 and CDR2: LNHDA and SQIVND (reference sequence). The ends were cut back, 2 bases at V and 7 bases at J, with 15 bases in the middle. The CDR3 DNA is TGTGCCAGTAGTATAAAGACGGTAGCATGGCAGCCCCAGCATTTT. Its translation is CASSIKTVAWQPQHF.

The CDR3 DNA reads TGTGCCAGCAGCTTAGCCGGGACAGGGAAACATTTCGAGCAGTACTTC. Protein sequence: CASSLAGTGKHFEQYF. The gene calls are TRBV7-9 and TRBJ2-7, with 9 positions matching TRBD1. The CDR3 is made up of 16 amino acids. The ends lost 0 bases at V and 6 bases at J; junction bases unmatched: 9. Germline V lookup: CDR1 SEHNR, CDR2 FQNEAQ (reference sequence).

This chain uses TRBV7-9 with TRBJ1-1; D unresolved. Germline loops: CDR1 SEHNR, CDR2 FQNEAQ (reference sequence). The CDR3 covers 14 residues. V was shortened by 4 bases and J by 3 bases, with 12 bases between the two germline ends. The CDR3 here is CASSSDTDYTEAFF. CDR3 DNA sequence: TGTGCCAGCAGCTCCGATACTGATTACACTGAAGCTTTCTTT.

This clone was counted only a few times. V and J are TRBV4-1 and TRBJ2-7; the D gene is possibly TRBD1 (6 bases). From germline, CDR1 is MGHRA and CDR2 YSYEKL. The CDR3 totals 17 residues. Trimming stripped 1 base from V and 3 bases from J, with 19 bases between. The CDR3: CASSQGIPGQTHYEQYF. The CDR3 DNA sequence: TGCGCCAGCAGCCAAGGGATCCCGGGACAAACACACTACGAGCAGTACTTC.

Here the CDR3 reads CASNVGQGNEKLFF. The CDR3 DNA reads as TGTGCCAGCAACGTGGGACAGGGTAATGAAAAACTGTTTTTT. The chain employs TRBV28 and TRBJ1-4, with 9 bases aligning to TRBD1. The CDR3 has 14 amino acids. The germline gives CDR1 MDHEN, CDR2 SYDVKM. Trimming took 7 bases from V and 4 from J; bases not matched to a gene: 4.

This sequence joins TRBV12-3 or TRBV12-4 and TRBJ2-5; D unresolved. CDR3 length: 12 residues. V was pared by 5 bases and J by 7 bases, with 11 bases between. The CDR3 here is CASSLGGTTQYF. CDR3 nucleotides: TGTGCCAGCAGTCTTGGCGGAACGACCCAGTACTTC.

The CDR3 DNA sequence: TGTGCCAGCAGTTACAGGGACAGGGTGTATGGCTACACCTTC. It codes for CASSYRDRVYGYTF. This chain connects TRBV6-2 or TRBV6-3 to TRBJ1-2, with 9 bases that match TRBD1. The V gene's germline CDR1 is MNHEY and CDR2 SVGEGT. V shed 2 bases, J shed 5 bases, and the junction held 3 bases outside the gene matches. CDR3 size: 14 residues.

The rearrangement links TRBV13 to TRBJ2-3; TRBD2 aligns across 15 bases. CDR1 and CDR2 from the germline V gene are PRHDT and FYEKMQ (reference sequence). Trimming removed 4 bases from V and 7 bases from J; junction bases left unmatched: 6. The CDR3 sequence is 16 residues long. CDR3 nucleotide sequence: TGTGCCAGCAGCTCACGGACTAGCGGGGGGGTCAATACGCAGTATTTT. Translated: CASSSRTSGGVNTQYF.

The V gene is TRBV10-3, the J gene TRBJ1-1; perhaps TRBD1 as D (5 bases). Per germline, CDR1 ENHRY and CDR2 SYGVKD. The CDR3 spans 14 residues. V dropped 4 bases and J dropped 1 base, with 10 bases sitting between them. The CDR3 here is CAISGGTANTEAFF. The CDR3 nucleotides are TGTGCCATCAGTGGCGGGACCGCGAACACTGAAGCTTTCTTT.

The chain is built from TRBV11-2 and TRBJ1-4, with TRBD1 matching 8 bases. The CDR3 has 14 residues. Germline loops: CDR1 SGHAT, CDR2 FQNNGV. J gave up 8 bases and V 3 bases, and 5 bases lay outside the gene matches. The CDR3 loop is CASSLDRAREKLFF. The CDR3, as DNA: TGTGCCAGCAGCTTGGACAGGGCTCGCGAAAAACTGTTTTTT.

The chain carries TRBV3-1 (or the pseudogene TRBV3-2) and TRBJ2-1; 8 nucleotides match TRBD2. After removal of 4 bases from V and 2 bases from J, the junction contained 7 bases not matched to a gene. The CDR3 length is 16 residues. Germline V gives CDR1 LGHDT, CDR2 YNNKEL (reference sequence). The CDR3 DNA reads TGTGCCAGCAGCCCCTTGGGCGGGGGGCCCTACAATGAGCAGTTCTTC. Translation: CASSPLGGGPYNEQFF.

This chain links TRBV15 with TRBJ1-6; D remains ambiguous. CDR3 size: 15 residues. Germline-derived CDR1 and CDR2 are LNHNV and YYDKDF (reference sequence). The V gene lost 0 bases and the J gene lost 8 bases, with 11 bases spanning the gap. Here the CDR3 DNA reads TGTGCCACCAGCAGAGATAGAGTCTTGGATTCACCCCTCCACTTT. Translation: CATSRDRVLDSPLHF.

The chain uses TRBV11-2 and TRBJ1-4; possibly TRBD1 for D (5 bases). Trimming took off 3 bases at V and 15 bases at J, with 11 bases between the two ends. Germline V lookup: CDR1 SGHAT, CDR2 FQNNGV. The CDR3 is 11 amino acids. CDR3 loop: CASSLSGHLFF. The CDR3 DNA is TGTGCCAGCAGCTTGTCCGGACACTTGTTTTTT.